This TCR beta chain is drawn from a study of cytomegalovirus exposure and HLA in healthy donors. Overall study findings and caveats: Reports described diagnosis of cytomegalovirus status by the classifier as highly specific and sensitive. Investigators reported over 150 TCR beta chains as tied to cytomegalovirus.

Assay used: immunoSEQ multiplex PCR; TCRdb lists only in-frame clones, some missing. The data show around 200,000 clones, with 84% seen just once and 2.5% to 3% held by the top ten. The donors were part of the validation cohort of 95 to 150 subjects. That cohort was separate from the first cohort, which comprised 666 subjects. The CDR3 contains 17 residues. CDR1 is SGHTA and CDR2 is FQGTGA in the germline V gene. Losses at the gene ends were 5 bases for V and 6 bases for J; bases not matched to a gene: 16. Turning to this clone: The antigen is unknown.

The clonotype was recovered from a woman younger than 35 in good health and CMV-seropositive. The V call is TRBV7-3, the J call TRBJ1-5, with 7 bases that match TRBD1. The material sequenced was PBMCs. CDR3 sequence: CASSTRQGHPGCQPQHF. CDR3 nucleotides: TGTGCCAGCAGCACCAGACAGGGTCATCCCGGATGTCAGCCCCAGCATTTT.